These T cell receptor beta chains were read from a single sample in a study of siplizumab effects on memory and regulatory T cells. Sequencing was performed with immunoSEQ multiplex PCR; in TCRdb, only in-frame clones are kept and a portion is missing. The sample includes roughly 56,000 clones, about 98% seen only once; the top ten take around 1%. The sequencing input was naive CD8+ T cells sorted from blood. These receptors were obtained from a human donor in good health. The CDR3 runs from the conserved cysteine through the conserved F or W. A D gene is named only where the DNA matches it firmly. The listing skips clone size in some rows; elsewhere it reads once, few, many or a size class.

CDR3 | DNA | size | D | J | V
CASSLLVSSDEQYF | TGTGCCAGCAGTTTACTCGTATCCTCCGACGAGCAGTACTTC | . | . | TRBJ2-7 | TRBV27
CASSLSGSNQPQHF | TGTGCCAGCAGTTTATCAGGGAGCAATCAGCCCCAGCATTTT | . | . | TRBJ1-5 | TRBV27
CASSRAIGEQYF | TGTGCCAGCAGCAGGGCCATCGGCGAGCAGTACTTC | . | . | TRBJ2-7 | TRBV7-2
CASSQGQELYNEQFF | TGTGCCAGCAGCCAAGGGCAGGAACTTTACAATGAGCAGTTCTTC | . | . | TRBJ2-1 | TRBV4-2
CASSKTGAEAFF | TGCGCCAGCAGCAAGACAGGGGCTGAAGCTTTCTTT | once | TRBD1 | TRBJ1-1 | TRBV5-1
CASSIARLDGLAKNIQYF | TGTGCCAGTAGTATAGCCAGGTTGGATGGTTTAGCCAAAAACATTCAGTACTTC | . | . | TRBJ2-4 | TRBV19
CASSASGPDEQYF | TGTGCCAGCAGCGCTAGCGGACCCGACGAGCAGTACTTC | . | TRBD2 | TRBJ2-7 | TRBV9
CASSETSSHEQYF | TGTGCCAGCAGTGAGACCTCTTCTCACGAGCAGTACTTC | . | . | TRBJ2-7 | TRBV6-5
CASSPSGTSGSYEQYF | TGTGCCAGCAGTCCCTCGGGGACTAGCGGTTCCTACGAGCAGTACTTC | . | TRBD2 | TRBJ2-7 | TRBV11-2
CASSQDRTGGGSEQYF | TGCGCCAGCAGCCAAGATAGGACAGGGGGCGGATCCGAGCAGTACTTC | . | TRBD1 | TRBJ2-7 | TRBV4-3
CASSPGALPETQYF | TGTGCCAGCAGCCCCGGGGCGCTACCTGAGACCCAGTACTTC | . | . | TRBJ2-5 | TRBV5-5
CASSLVAGREQFF | TGTGCCAGCAGCTTAGTAGCGGGAAGGGAGCAGTTCTTC | . | TRBD2 | TRBJ2-1 | TRBV7-9
CASRLRARGGTDTQYF | TGTGCCAGCAGACTACGGGCTAGAGGGGGCACAGATACGCAGTATTTT | . | . | TRBJ2-3 | TRBV27
CASSAAPEASYNEQFF | TGTGCCAGCAGTGCCGCGCCGGAGGCCTCCTACAATGAGCAGTTCTTC | . | . | TRBJ2-1 | TRBV2
CASSLHGRGTSGRNEQFF | TGCGCCAGCAGCCTCCACGGGCGGGGGACTAGCGGGAGAAATGAGCAGTTCTTC | . | TRBD2 | TRBJ2-1 | TRBV5-1
CASSLPYPIETQYF | TGTGCCAGCAGCCTTCCGTACCCCATAGAGACCCAGTACTTC | once | . | TRBJ2-5 | TRBV7-9
CASSLTGVDEQYF | TGTGCCAGCAGCTTAACAGGGGTGGACGAGCAGTACTTC | . | . | TRBJ2-7 | TRBV7-3
CASSSTLNTEAFF | TGTGCCAGCAGCTCGACGTTGAACACTGAAGCTTTCTTT | . | . | TRBJ1-1 | TRBV7-9
CASRSDPIYEQYF | TGTGCCAGCAGGTCCGATCCGATCTACGAGCAGTACTTC | . | . | TRBJ2-7 | TRBV11-3
CASSPDWALVPDTGELFF | TGTGCCAGCTCACCGGACTGGGCCCTAGTACCCGACACCGGGGAGCTGTTTTTT | . | . | TRBJ2-2 | TRBV18
CASSSSPPGGPHEQYF | TGTGCCAGCAGCTCGAGCCCCCCAGGGGGTCCCCACGAGCAGTACTTC | . | TRBD1 | TRBJ2-7 | TRBV7-3
CASSPGSGTDTQYF | TGCGCCAGCAGCCCCGGTAGCGGGACAGATACGCAGTATTTT | . | TRBD2 | TRBJ2-3 | TRBV4-1
CASSLGGANQPQHF | TGTGCCAGCAGTTTAGGTGGTGCAAATCAGCCCCAGCATTTT | . | . | TRBJ1-5 | TRBV28
CAQETRTANTEAFF | TGTGCCCAAGAGACCCGGACAGCGAACACTGAAGCTTTCTTT | . | . | TRBJ1-1 | TRBV30
CASSKGWRESYEQYF | TGTGCCAGCAGCAAAGGCTGGCGGGAGTCCTACGAGCAGTACTTC | . | TRBD2 | TRBJ2-7 | TRBV14
CASLGGEQFF | TGTGCCAGCCTCGGTGGTGAGCAGTTCTTC | . | . | TRBJ2-1 | TRBV6-6
CAWSVLDDADTQYF | TGTGCCTGGAGTGTACTTGACGACGCAGATACGCAGTATTTT | . | . | TRBJ2-3 | TRBV30
CASSPRLAGGSAYNEQFF | TGCGCCAGCAGCCCCCGTCTAGCGGGAGGGTCGGCCTACAATGAGCAGTTCTTC | . | TRBD2 | TRBJ2-1 | TRBV4-1
CARDVGGRRETQYF | TGTGCCAGAGACGTGGGGGGTCGTCGCGAGACCCAGTACTTC | . | . | TRBJ2-5 | TRBV6-5
CAISDAHDRKLDWEQYF | TGTGCCATCAGTGACGCCCACGATCGGAAACTCGATTGGGAGCAGTACTTC | . | . | TRBJ2-7 | TRBV10-3
CASSPGTSRTYEQYF | TGTGCTAGCAGCCCCGGGACTAGCAGAACCTACGAGCAGTACTTC | . | TRBD2 | TRBJ2-7 | TRBV7-7
CASSSNPTRLDTQYF | TGTGCCAGCAGTTCCAACCCGACACGATTAGATACGCAGTATTTT | . | . | TRBJ2-3 | TRBV27
CASGSPETQYF | TGTGCCAGTGGATCGCCAGAGACCCAGTACTTC | . | . | TRBJ2-5 | TRBV27
CASSLPTGRQRYEQFF | TGTGCCAGCAGCTTACCCACGGGGCGGCAAAGATATGAGCAGTTCTTC | . | . | TRBJ2-1 | TRBV11-2
CASSLEASGPYNEQFF | TGTGCCAGCAGCTTGGAGGCTAGCGGGCCTTACAATGAGCAGTTCTTC | . | TRBD2 | TRBJ2-1 | TRBV5-6
CASGWRGGTGDTQYF | TGTGCCAGCGGATGGAGGGGCGGGACTGGGGATACGCAGTATTTT | . | . | TRBJ2-3 | TRBV5-4
CASSPGQGPEQYF | TGTGCCAGCAGCCCGGGACAGGGACCCGAGCAGTACTTC | . | TRBD1 | TRBJ2-7 | TRBV25-1
CSVEVLREGEYTVYGYTF | TGCAGCGTTGAAGTATTAAGGGAAGGGGAGTATACGGTCTATGGCTACACCTTC | . | . | TRBJ1-2 | TRBV29-1
CSVEVAQRSSEETQYF | TGCAGCGTTGAAGTTGCACAGCGGTCGTCGGAAGAGACCCAGTACTTC | . | . | TRBJ2-5 | TRBV29-1
CASRHRGNYEQYF | TGTGCCAGCAGACACAGGGGTAACTACGAGCAGTACTTC | . | TRBD1 | TRBJ2-7 | TRBV6-5
CASSWGRPTDTQYF | TGTGCCAGCAGTTGGGGCAGACCCACAGATACGCAGTATTTT | . | . | TRBJ2-3 | TRBV27
CASSTSGEPYNEQFF | TGTGCCAGCAGCACAAGCGGGGAGCCCTACAATGAGCAGTTCTTC | . | TRBD2 | TRBJ2-1 | TRBV9
CASSSLAGGADTQYF | TGTGCCAGCAGCTCCCTAGCGGGGGGCGCAGATACGCAGTATTTT | . | TRBD2 | TRBJ2-3 | TRBV5-4
CASSPTGEPGELFF | TGTGCCAGCTCACCCACGGGGGAACCCGGGGAGCTGTTTTTT | . | . | TRBJ2-2 | TRBV18
CATLGQGTTGELFF | TGTGCCACCCTAGGACAGGGAACCACCGGGGAGCTGTTTTTT | few | TRBD1 | TRBJ2-2 | TRBV7-9
CASSVLTGGSQPQHF | TGTGCCAGCAGTGTTTTGACAGGGGGCAGTCAGCCCCAGCATTTT | . | TRBD1 | TRBJ1-5 | TRBV6-1
CAWSVHPPTDTQYF | TGTGCCTGGAGTGTACACCCGCCTACAGATACGCAGTATTTT | . | . | TRBJ2-3 | TRBV30
CASSQGAGRGDEQFF | TGTGCCAGCAGCCAAGGGGCGGGCCGAGGCGATGAGCAGTTCTTC | once | . | TRBJ2-1 | TRBV14
CASSPASPGPYTDTQYF | TGTGCCAGCTCCCCCGCTTCGCCAGGACCCTACACAGATACGCAGTATTTT | . | . | TRBJ2-3 | TRBV18
CASSGDYEQYF | TGTGCCAGCAGCGGGGACTACGAGCAGTACTTC | . | . | TRBJ2-7 | TRBV9
CASSAGASTEAFF | TGTGCCAGCAGCGCGGGGGCCAGCACTGAAGCTTTCTTT | . | . | TRBJ1-1 | TRBV27
CASSLSPSDVERDSYEQYF | TGTGCCAGCAGCTTATCCCCCTCAGACGTGGAGCGGGACTCCTATGAGCAGTACTTC | . | TRBD2 | TRBJ2-7 | TRBV11-3
CASSLGHSYEQYF | TGTGCCAGCAGCTTAGGACATTCCTACGAGCAGTACTTC | . | . | TRBJ2-7 | TRBV13
CASRLAEGNEQFF | TGTGCCAGTAGACTAGCGGAGGGGAATGAGCAGTTCTTC | once | TRBD2 | TRBJ2-1 | TRBV19
CASSPIAGPADTQYF | TGCGCCAGCAGCCCAATAGCGGGACCGGCAGATACGCAGTATTTT | . | TRBD2 | TRBJ2-3 | TRBV4-1